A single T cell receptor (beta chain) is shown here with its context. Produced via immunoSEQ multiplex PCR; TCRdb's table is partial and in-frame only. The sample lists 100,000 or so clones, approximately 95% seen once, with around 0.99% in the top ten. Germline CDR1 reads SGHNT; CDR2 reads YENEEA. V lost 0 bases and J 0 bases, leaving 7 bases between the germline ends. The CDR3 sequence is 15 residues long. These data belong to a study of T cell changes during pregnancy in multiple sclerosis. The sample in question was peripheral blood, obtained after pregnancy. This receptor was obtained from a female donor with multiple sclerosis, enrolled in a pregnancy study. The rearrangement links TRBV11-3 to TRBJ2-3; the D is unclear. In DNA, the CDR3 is TGTGCCAGCAGCTTAGACAGTTCTAGCACAGATACGCAGTATTTT. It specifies CASSLDSSSTDTQYF.